The rows below give T cell receptor beta chains drawn from one sample of a study of cytomegalovirus exposure and HLA in healthy donors. Produced via immunoSEQ multiplex PCR; TCRdb's table is partial and in-frame only. The sample has fewer than 95,000 clones, around 94% seen once. Sequences were obtained from PBMCs. The receptors were gathered from a woman aged 18-29 years in good health and CMV-seronegative. Each CDR3 is given with its conserved first and last residue.

j_call v_call cdr3_aa
TRBJ2-2 TRBV15 CATSRLLETGFAGELFF
TRBJ1-6 TRBV7-8 CASSSSLLSSYNSPLHF
TRBJ1-6 TRBV6-1 CASSGLQGALSPSPLHF
TRBJ2-5 TRBV10-3 CAISESADQGWETQYF
TRBJ2-3 TRBV6-4 CASSDSSGGASDTQYF
TRBJ1-1 TRBV7-2 CASSLTGTPNTEAFF
TRBJ2-7 TRBV18 CASSPELADSPYF
TRBJ1-4 TRBV5-8 CASSFGQANNEKLFF
TRBJ2-4 TRBV4-1 CASSGGLAGGRAKNIQYF
TRBJ1-1 TRBV4-3 CASSQRYRQDTEAFF
TRBJ2-7 TRBV29-1 CSSVGRLQGEQYF
TRBJ1-1 TRBV6-5 CASSYGGGRDEAFF
TRBJ1-2 TRBV5-1 CASSLGGDGGYTF
TRBJ1-1 TRBV7-8 CASSSEIGEIGAFF
TRBJ1-2 TRBV27 CASSLGPNYGYTF
TRBJ2-2 TRBV5-4 CASSQQNTGELFF
TRBJ2-5 TRBV4-1 CASSQDRFAGRETQYF
TRBJ2-2 TRBV11-2 CASSSGTVNTGELFF
TRBJ1-6 TRBV9 CASSVTGSYNSPLHF
TRBJ1-5 TRBV7-2 CASSLALGTRPQHF
TRBJ2-5 TRBV6-1 CASKLAGGQETQYF
TRBJ2-3 TRBV6-5 CASSYSQGTDTQYF
TRBJ1-2 TRBV4-1 CASSPTLAGGANYGYTF
TRBJ2-7 TRBV27 CASSIAVRSYEQYF
TRBJ2-1 TRBV7-9 CASSSRTGTSGNEQFF
TRBJ2-4 TRBV5-1 CASSLASTGRAKLVYF